The entry that follows covers one TCR beta chain sequence. The antigen remains undetermined. These data are taken from a study of T cells expressing NK-cell markers. Study summary: Eight donors were sequenced, of whom seven were HCMV-seropositive, while the remaining one was HCMV-seronegative.

Study-level findings and limits: Expanded NKG2C+ T cell clones had unclear HCMV specificity.

No DNA is given; TCRdb re-called the 5' RACE reads and lists each CDR3 protein once. This sample's table reports hundreds of thousands of distinct CDR3 sequences. The CDR3 has 16 residues. The TCR was taken from a woman between 18 and 70 years old in good health. The sequenced sample was blood T cells: a sorted CD56 or NKG2C T cell subset, CD4+ or CD8+ T cells, or bulk PBMC T cells (not recorded which). The rearrangement joins TRBV12-3 or TRBV12-4 to TRBJ2-1; TCRdb's D gene call, TRBD2, goes unchecked for lack of DNA. The CDR3 loop reads CASSLSAGGLYNEQFF.